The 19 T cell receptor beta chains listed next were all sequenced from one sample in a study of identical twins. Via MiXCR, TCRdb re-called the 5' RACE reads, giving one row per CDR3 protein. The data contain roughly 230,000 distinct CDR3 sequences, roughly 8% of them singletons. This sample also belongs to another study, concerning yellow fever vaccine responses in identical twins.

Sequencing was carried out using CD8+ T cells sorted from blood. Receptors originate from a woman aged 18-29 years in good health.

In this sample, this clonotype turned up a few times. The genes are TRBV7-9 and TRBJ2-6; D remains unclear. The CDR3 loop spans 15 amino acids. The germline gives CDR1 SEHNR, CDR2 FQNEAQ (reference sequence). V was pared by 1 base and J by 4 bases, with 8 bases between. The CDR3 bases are TGTGCCAGCAGCTTAGTTGGCGGCGGGGCCAACGTCCTGACTTTC. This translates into CASSLVGGGANVLTF.

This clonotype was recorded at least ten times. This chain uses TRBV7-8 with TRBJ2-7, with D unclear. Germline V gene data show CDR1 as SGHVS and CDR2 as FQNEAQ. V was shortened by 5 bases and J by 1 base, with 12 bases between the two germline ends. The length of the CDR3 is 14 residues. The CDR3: CASSLGLSSYEQYF. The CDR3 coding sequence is TGTGCCAGCAGCCTCGGTCTATCGTCCTACGAGCAGTACTTC.

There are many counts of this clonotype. Written as DNA, the CDR3 is TGTGCCAGCAGCGACGGGGGGGACTACAATGAGCAGTTCTTC. Its translation: CASSDGGDYNEQFF. This chain joins TRBV9 and TRBJ2-1; TRBD2 matches at 8 bases. This CDR3 spans 14 amino acids. Germline CDR1 reads SGDLS; CDR2 reads YYNGEE. V shed 3 bases and J 3 bases; nucleotides not matched to a gene: 2.

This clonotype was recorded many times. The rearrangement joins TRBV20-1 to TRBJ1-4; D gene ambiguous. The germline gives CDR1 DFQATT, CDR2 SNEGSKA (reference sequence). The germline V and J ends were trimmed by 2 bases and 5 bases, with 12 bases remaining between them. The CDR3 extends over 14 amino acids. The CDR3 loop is CSARTDIANEKLFF. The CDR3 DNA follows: TGCAGTGCTAGAACAGACATTGCCAATGAAAAACTGTTTTTT.

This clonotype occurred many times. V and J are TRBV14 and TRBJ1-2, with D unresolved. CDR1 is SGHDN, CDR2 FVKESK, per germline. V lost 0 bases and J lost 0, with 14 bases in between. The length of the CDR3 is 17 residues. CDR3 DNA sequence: TGTGCCAGCAGCCAAGATGTTTTTGGCGGAACTAACTATGGCTACACCTTC. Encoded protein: CASSQDVFGGTNYGYTF.

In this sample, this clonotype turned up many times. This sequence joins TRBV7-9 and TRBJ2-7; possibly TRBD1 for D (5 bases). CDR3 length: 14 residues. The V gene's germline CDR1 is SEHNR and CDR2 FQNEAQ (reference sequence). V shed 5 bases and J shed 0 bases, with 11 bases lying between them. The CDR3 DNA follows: TGTGCCAGCAGCACGACAGACCACTCCTACGAGCAGTACTTC. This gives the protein CASSTTDHSYEQYF.

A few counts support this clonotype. Here the CDR3 DNA reads TGTGCCAGCAGCTTAGCGCCTCTGGGCCAGACCTATGGCTACACCTTC. Translating gives CASSLAPLGQTYGYTF. V is TRBV13 and J is TRBJ1-2; the D is unclear. The V end was cut by 1 base, the J end by 4 bases, with 16 bases between. Germline CDR1 reads PRHDT; CDR2 reads FYEKMQ (reference sequence). There are 16 residues in the CDR3.

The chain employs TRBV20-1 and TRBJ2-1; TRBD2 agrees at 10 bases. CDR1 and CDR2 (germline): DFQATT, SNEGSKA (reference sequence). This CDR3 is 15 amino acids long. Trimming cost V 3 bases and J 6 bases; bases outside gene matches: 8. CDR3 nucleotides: TGCAGTGCTAGGGAGCTAGCGGGAGCACTCAATGAGCAGTTCTTC. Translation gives CSARELAGALNEQFF.

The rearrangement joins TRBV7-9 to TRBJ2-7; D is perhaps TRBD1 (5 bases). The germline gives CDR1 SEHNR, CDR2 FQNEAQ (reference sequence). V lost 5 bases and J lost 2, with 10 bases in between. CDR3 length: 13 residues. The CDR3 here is CASSPKGAYEQYF. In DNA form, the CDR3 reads TGTGCCAGCAGCCCAAAAGGGGCCTACGAGCAGTACTTC.

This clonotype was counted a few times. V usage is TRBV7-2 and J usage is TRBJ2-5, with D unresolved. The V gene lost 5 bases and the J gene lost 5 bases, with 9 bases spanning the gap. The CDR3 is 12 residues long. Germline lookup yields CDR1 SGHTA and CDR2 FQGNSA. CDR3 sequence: CASSAPWETQYF. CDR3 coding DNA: TGTGCCAGCAGCGCCCCTTGGGAGACCCAGTACTTC.

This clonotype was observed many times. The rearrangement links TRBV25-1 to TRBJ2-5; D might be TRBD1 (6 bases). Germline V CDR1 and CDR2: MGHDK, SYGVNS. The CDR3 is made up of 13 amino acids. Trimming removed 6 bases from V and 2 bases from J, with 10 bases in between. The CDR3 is CASRDQGQETQYF. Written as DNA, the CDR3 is TGTGCCAGCAGGGACCAGGGGCAAGAGACCCAGTACTTC.

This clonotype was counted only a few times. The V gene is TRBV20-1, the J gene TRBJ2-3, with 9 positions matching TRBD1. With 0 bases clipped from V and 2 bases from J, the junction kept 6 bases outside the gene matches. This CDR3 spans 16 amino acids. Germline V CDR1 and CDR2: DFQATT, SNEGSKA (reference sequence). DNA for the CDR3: TGCAGTGCTAGAGAGTCCGGGACAGGGATCACAGATACGCAGTATTTT. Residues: CSARESGTGITDTQYF.

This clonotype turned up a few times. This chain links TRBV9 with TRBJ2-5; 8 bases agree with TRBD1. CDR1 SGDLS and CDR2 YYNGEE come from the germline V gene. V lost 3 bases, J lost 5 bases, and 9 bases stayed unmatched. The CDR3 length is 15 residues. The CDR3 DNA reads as TGTGCCAGCAGCGCCGAACAGGGGGTGGGGGAGACCCAGTACTTC. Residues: CASSAEQGVGETQYF.

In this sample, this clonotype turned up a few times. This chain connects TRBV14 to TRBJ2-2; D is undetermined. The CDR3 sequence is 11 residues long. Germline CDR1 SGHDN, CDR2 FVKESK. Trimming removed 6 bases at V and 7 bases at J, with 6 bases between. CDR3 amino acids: CASSPNGELFF. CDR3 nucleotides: TGTGCCAGCAGTCCCAACGGGGAGCTGTTTTTT.

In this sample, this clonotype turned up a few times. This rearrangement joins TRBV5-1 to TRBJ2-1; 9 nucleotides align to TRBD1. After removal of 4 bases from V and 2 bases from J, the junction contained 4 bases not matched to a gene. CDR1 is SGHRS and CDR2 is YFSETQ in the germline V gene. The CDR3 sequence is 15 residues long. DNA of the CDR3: TGCGCCAGCAGCAAGAGACAGGGGGCCTACAATGAGCAGTTCTTC. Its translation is CASSKRQGAYNEQFF.

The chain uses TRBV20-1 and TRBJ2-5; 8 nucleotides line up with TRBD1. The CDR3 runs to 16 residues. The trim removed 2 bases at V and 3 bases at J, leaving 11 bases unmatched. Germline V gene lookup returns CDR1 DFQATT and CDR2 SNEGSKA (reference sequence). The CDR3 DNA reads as TGCAGTGCTAGAAAGGACAGGGTGGTATTCGAAGAGACCCAGTACTTC. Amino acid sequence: CSARKDRVVFEETQYF.

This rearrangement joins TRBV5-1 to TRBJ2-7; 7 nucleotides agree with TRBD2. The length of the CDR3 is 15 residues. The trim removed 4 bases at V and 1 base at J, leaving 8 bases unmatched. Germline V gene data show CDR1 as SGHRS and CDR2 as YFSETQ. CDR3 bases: TGCGCCAGCAGCCCTGGGACTACGCTATCCTACGAGCAGTACTTC. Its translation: CASSPGTTLSYEQYF.

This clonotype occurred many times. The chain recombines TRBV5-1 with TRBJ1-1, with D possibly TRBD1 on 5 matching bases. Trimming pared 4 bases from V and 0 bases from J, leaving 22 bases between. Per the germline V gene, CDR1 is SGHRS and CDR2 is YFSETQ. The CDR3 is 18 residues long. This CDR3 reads CASSRLGGVERMNTEAFF. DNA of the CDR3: TGCGCCAGCAGCCGACTTGGGGGGGTTGAGAGGATGAACACTGAAGCTTTCTTT.

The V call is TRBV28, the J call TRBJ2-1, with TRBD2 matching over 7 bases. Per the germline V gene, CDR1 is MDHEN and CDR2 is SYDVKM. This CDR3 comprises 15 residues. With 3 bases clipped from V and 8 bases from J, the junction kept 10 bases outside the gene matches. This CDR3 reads CASSLGTGRRDEQFF. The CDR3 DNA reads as TGTGCCAGCAGTTTGGGGACCGGGAGGCGGGATGAGCAGTTCTTC. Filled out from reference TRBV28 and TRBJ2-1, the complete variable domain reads DVKVTQSSRYLVKRTGEKVFLECVQDMDHENMFWYRQDPGLGLRLIYFSYDVKMKEKGDIPEGYSVSREKKERFSLILESASTNQTSMYLCASSLGTGRRDEQFFGPGTRLTVL.